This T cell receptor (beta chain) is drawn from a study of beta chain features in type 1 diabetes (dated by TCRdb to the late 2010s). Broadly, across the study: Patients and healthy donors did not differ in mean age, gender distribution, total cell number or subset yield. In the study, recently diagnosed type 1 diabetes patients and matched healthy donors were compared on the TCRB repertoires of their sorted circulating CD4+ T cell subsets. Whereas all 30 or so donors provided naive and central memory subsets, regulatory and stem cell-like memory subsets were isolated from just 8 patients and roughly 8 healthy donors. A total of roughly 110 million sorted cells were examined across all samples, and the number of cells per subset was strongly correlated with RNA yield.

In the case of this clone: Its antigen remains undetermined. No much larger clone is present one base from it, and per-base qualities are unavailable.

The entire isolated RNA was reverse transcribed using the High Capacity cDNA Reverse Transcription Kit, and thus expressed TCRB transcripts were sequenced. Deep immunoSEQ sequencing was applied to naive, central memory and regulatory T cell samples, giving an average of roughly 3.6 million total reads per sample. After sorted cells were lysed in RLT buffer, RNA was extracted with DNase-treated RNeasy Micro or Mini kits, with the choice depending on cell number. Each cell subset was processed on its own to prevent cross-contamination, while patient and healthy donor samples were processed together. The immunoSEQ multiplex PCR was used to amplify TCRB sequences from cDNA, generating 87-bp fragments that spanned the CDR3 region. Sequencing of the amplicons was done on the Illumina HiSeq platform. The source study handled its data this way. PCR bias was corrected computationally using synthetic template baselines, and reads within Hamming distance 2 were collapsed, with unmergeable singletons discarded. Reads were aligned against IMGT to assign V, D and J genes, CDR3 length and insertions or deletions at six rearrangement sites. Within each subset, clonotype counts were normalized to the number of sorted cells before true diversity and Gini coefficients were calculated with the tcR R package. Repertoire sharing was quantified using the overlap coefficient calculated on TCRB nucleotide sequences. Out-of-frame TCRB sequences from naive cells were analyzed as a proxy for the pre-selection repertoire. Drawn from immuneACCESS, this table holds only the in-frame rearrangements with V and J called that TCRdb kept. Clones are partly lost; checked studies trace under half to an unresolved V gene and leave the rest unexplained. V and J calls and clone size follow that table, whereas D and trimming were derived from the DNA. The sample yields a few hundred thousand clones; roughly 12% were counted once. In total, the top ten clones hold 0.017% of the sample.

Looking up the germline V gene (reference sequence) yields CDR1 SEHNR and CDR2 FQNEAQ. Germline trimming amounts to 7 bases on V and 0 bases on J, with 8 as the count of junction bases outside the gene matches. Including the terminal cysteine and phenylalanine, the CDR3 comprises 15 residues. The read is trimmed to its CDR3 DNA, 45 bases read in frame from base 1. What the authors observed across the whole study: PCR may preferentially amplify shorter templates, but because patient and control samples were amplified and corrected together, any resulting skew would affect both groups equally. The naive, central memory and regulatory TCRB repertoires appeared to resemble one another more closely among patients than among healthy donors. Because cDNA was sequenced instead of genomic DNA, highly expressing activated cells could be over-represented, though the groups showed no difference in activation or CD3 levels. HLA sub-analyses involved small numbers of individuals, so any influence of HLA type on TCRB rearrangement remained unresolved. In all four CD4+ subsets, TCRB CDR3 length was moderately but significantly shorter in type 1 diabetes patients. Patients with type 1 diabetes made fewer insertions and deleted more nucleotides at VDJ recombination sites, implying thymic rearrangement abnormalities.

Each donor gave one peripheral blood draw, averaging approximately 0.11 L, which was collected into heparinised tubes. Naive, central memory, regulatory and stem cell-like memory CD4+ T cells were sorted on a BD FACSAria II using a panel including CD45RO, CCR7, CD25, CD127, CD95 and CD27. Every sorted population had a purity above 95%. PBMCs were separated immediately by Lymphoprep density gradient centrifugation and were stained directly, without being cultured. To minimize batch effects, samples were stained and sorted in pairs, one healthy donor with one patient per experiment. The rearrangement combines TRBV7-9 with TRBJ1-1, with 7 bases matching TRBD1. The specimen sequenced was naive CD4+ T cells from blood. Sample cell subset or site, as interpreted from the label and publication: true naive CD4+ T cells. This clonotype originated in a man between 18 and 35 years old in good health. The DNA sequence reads TGTGCCAGCACCAGACAGGGATTCCTGAACACTGAAGCTTTCTTT. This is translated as CASTRQGFLNTEAFF.